The source of this T cell receptor beta chain is a study of T cell clusters in autoimmune cytopenias. Findings and caveats of the study: TRB repertoire shifts in secondary cytopenia and chronic lymphocytic leukemia mostly reflected lymphoma, not autoimmunity.

TRB was amplified by touch-down multiplex PCR, primer pools A and B combined. TCRdb re-called the multiplex PCR reads and catalogs CDR3 proteins one per entry, DNA excluded. This repertoire includes 9,000 to 13,000 distinct CDR3 sequences. TRB amplification used approximately 270 ng of peripheral blood genomic DNA. This CDR3 contains 16 residues. Regarding this clonotype: What it binds is not known.

These data also featured in a second study, about T cell repertoires in aging, cancer and after chemotherapy.

The chain links TRBV12-3 or TRBV12-4 to TRBJ2-7; TCRdb calls TRBD1, which cannot be checked without DNA. The sequence was collected from a human donor in good health. Sequenced sample: peripheral blood. This CDR3 is CASSVRDREAAYEQYF.